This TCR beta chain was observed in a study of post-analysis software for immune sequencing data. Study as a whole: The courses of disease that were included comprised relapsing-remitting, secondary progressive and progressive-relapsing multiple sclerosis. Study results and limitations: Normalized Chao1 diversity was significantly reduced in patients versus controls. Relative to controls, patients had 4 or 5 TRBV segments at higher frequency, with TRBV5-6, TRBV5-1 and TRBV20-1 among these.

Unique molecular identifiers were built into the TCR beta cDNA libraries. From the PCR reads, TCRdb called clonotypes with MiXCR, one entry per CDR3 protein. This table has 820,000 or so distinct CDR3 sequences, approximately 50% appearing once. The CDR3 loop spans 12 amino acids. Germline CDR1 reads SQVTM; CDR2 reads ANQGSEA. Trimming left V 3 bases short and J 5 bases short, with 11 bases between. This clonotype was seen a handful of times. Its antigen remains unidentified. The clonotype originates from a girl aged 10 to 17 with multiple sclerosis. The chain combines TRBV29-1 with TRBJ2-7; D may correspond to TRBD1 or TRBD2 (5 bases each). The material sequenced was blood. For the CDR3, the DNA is TGCAGCGTTGAGGGGGTCGGGAACGAGCAGTACTTC. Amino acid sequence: CSVEGVGNEQYF.